The source of this T cell receptor beta chain is a study of neurological immune-mediated disorders. Study observations and caveats: While HTLV-1-associated myelopathy showed the greatest TCR clonal expansion, multiple sclerosis showed the least, falling below healthy controls.

There are many counts of this clonotype. The antigen is undetermined. Preparation of the unsorted libraries drew on 2 million PBMCs stored at -80 C. This CDR3 has 15 amino acids. CDR1 is DFQATT and CDR2 is SNEGSKA in the germline V gene (reference sequence). J gave up 6 bases and V 2 bases, and 10 bases lay outside the gene matches. A single run covered 15-18 subjects with over 160 million TCR-beta sequences. TCRdb reanalysed the 5' RACE reads using MiXCR and keeps one entry per CDR3 protein. The sample yields around 16,000 distinct CDR3 sequences, less than 25% seen once. V and J are TRBV20-1 and TRBJ2-3; 8 bases agree with TRBD2. Sequencing was performed on PBMCs. The receptor was isolated from a man aged 45-65 years in good health. CDR3 DNA sequence: TGCAGTGCTAGAAACGGAGCGGGAGCTCCCGATACGCAGTATTTT. It specifies CSARNGAGAPDTQYF.